A single sample gave rise to the 32 T cell receptor beta chains below, sequenced in a study of blood T cell repertoires in COVID-19. Generated by immunoSEQ multiplex PCR, the TCRdb table keeps only in-frame clones and is missing some. The repertoire consists of nearly 300,000 clones, with approximately 84% occurring once and the leading ten covering more than 1.1%. The specimen sequenced was peripheral blood. The receptor source for this set is a human donor with COVID-19, enrolled during active disease. The donor label of this sample is uncertain.

The rearrangement uses TRBV19 and TRBJ2-1; D may be TRBD2 (6 bases). Trimming shortened V by 5 bases and J by 0 bases, and 17 bases separated the two germline ends. Germline V CDR1 and CDR2: LNHDA, SQIVND (reference sequence). The CDR3 extends over 17 amino acids. DNA for the CDR3: TGTGCCAGTAGTCCGCGGGGTCGCCATAGCTCCTACAATGAGCAGTTCTTC. As protein: CASSPRGRHSSYNEQFF.

The chain couples TRBV14 to TRBJ2-3; maybe TRBD2 (5 bases). The CDR3 covers 14 residues. Germline V CDR1 and CDR2: SGHDN, FVKESK. Trimming left V 5 bases short and J 4 bases short, with 13 bases between. CDR3 loop: CASSGLFFPDTQYF. The CDR3 DNA is TGTGCCAGCAGCGGACTTTTTTTCCCAGATACGCAGTATTTT.

V gene TRBV5-4 combines with J gene TRBJ2-1; 13 bases align to TRBD2. CDR3 length: 18 residues. The V and J ends lost 4 bases and 2 bases, in that order; junction bases with no gene match: 9. From germline, CDR1 is SGHNT and CDR2 YYREEE (reference sequence). The CDR3 loop reads CASSPTSGRAGAYNEQFF. The DNA of the CDR3 is TGTGCCAGCAGCCCAACTAGCGGGAGGGCCGGGGCCTACAATGAGCAGTTCTTC.

This clone was seen only once. V gene TRBV27 combines with J gene TRBJ2-1; a weak D match, TRBD1 (6 bases). The CDR3 loop spans 16 amino acids. The ends were cut back, 6 bases at V and 4 bases at J, with 19 bases in the middle. Germline CDR1 is MNHEY and CDR2 is SMNVEV (reference sequence). DNA for the CDR3: TGTGCCAGCAGCAAAACCGGGACAAGACTTTACAATGAGCAGTTCTTC. Protein product: CASSKTGTRLYNEQFF.

CDR3 sequence: CASSELAGGTEAFF. CDR3 in DNA: TGCGCCAGCAGTGAGTTGGCAGGGGGCACTGAAGCTTTCTTT. The chain couples TRBV10-2 to TRBJ1-1, with 7 positions matching TRBD1. CDR1 and CDR2 (germline): WSHSY, SAAADI. V dropped 1 base and J dropped 4; count of bases not matched to a gene: 3. This CDR3 contains 14 residues.

The chain recombines TRBV28 with TRBJ1-3; TRBD1 is a possible D gene (5 bases). The germline CDR1 and CDR2 sequences are MDHEN and SYDVKM. Deletions cut 5 bases from V and 5 bases from J, with 7 bases between. This CDR3 spans 12 amino acids. The CDR3 DNA follows: TGTGCCAGCAGTCCGGACAGAAACACCATATATTTT. Translated, it gives CASSPDRNTIYF.

V and J are TRBV7-2 and TRBJ2-5, with D possibly TRBD1 on 5 matching bases. CDR3 length: 17 amino acids. Germline-derived CDR1 and CDR2 are SGHTA and FQGNSA. Trimming removed 3 bases at V and 2 bases at J, with 19 bases between. The CDR3 nucleotides are TGTGCCAGCAGCTTTGGTAGGGGAAGAGGCGGACAAGAGACCCAGTACTTC. It translates to CASSFGRGRGGQETQYF.

This chain uses TRBV19 with TRBJ2-7; 9 positions agree with TRBD1. Trimming took 1 base from V and 4 from J; bases not matched to a gene: 5. Germline V lookup: CDR1 LNHDA, CDR2 SQIVND (reference sequence). CDR3 length: 15 residues. CDR3 in DNA: TGTGCCAGTAGTATAGCCCCCGGACAGGGGTACGAGCAGTACTTC. This sequence encodes CASSIAPGQGYEQYF.

The chain employs TRBV5-1 and TRBJ2-7, with 13 bases identical to TRBD2. Germline V lookup: CDR1 SGHRS, CDR2 YFSETQ. V trimming: 4 bases; J trimming: 5 bases; junction bases outside the gene matches: 18. The CDR3 is 19 amino acids. DNA of the CDR3: TGCGCCAGCAGCACCGGACTAGCGGGAGCGTTGGGGGGGGCCAACGAGCAGTACTTC. Its translation is CASSTGLAGALGGANEQYF.

The V and J genes are TRBV7-9 and TRBJ2-7; D ambiguous. The CDR3 covers 12 residues. V was trimmed by 11 bases and J by 2 bases, leaving 13 bases between them. CDR1 and CDR2 from the germline V gene are SEHNR and FQNEAQ (reference sequence). CDR3 in DNA: TGTGCCGGATCTAGGAACCCCTACGAGCAGTACTTC. Its translation: CAGSRNPYEQYF.

CDR3 residues: CSVPTNEFTDTQYF. CDR3 nucleotides: TGCAGCGTCCCCACCAACGAGTTCACAGATACGCAGTATTTT. The genes are TRBV29-1 and TRBJ2-3; D is undetermined. Per germline, CDR1 SQVTM and CDR2 ANQGSEA. This CDR3 is 14 amino acids long. The V and J ends lost 6 bases and 2 bases respectively, with 15 bases between them.

The chain joins TRBV20-1 to TRBJ2-1, with D possibly TRBD1 on 5 matching bases. Germline V CDR1 and CDR2: DFQATT, SNEGSKA (reference sequence). V was cut by 6 bases and J by 9 bases, with 12 bases left in between. This CDR3 is built from 11 residues. CDR3 sequence: CSAGAQSEQFF. The DNA for the CDR3 is TGCAGTGCAGGGGCCCAGAGTGAGCAGTTCTTC.

The chain carries TRBV30 and TRBJ1-2; TRBD1 matches 9 bases. CDR1 and CDR2 from the germline V gene are GTSNPN and SVGIG (reference sequence). The J segment lost 6 bases and the V segment lost 2 bases, leaving 4 bases of the junction unmatched. The CDR3 totals 13 residues. The chain's CDR3 is CAWSPGTGHGYTF. CDR3 nucleotides: TGTGCCTGGAGTCCCGGGACAGGGCATGGCTACACCTTC.

The V gene is TRBV4-1, the J gene TRBJ2-5, with 12 bases fitting TRBD1. In germline, CDR1 is MGHRA, CDR2 YSYEKL. V dropped 0 bases and J dropped 5; count of bases not matched to a gene: 1. The CDR3 loop spans 15 amino acids. The CDR3 nucleotides read TGCGCCAGCAGCCAAGAAGGGACAGGGGGCGAGACCCAGTACTTC. Translated, it gives CASSQEGTGGETQYF.

In nucleotides, the CDR3 is TGCGCCAGCAGCGACGGGACAGGGTTCTACAATGAGCAGTTCTTC. This gives the protein CASSDGTGFYNEQFF. The chain couples TRBV10-1 to TRBJ2-1; 9 nucleotides match TRBD1. Trimming cost V 6 bases and J 3 bases; bases outside gene matches: 6. This CDR3 comprises 15 residues. Germline V gives CDR1 WNHNN, CDR2 SYGVQD (reference sequence).

This clone was detected a few times. The chain uses TRBV7-8 and TRBJ1-1; tentative D call: TRBD1 (5 bases). Germline lookup yields CDR1 SGHVS and CDR2 FQNEAQ. V shed 1 base and J shed 6 bases, with 15 bases lying between them. The CDR3 sequence is 15 residues long. The CDR3 nucleotides read TGTGCCAGCAGCTTAGAGGGGAGGAGCATAGCTGAAGCTTTCTTT. It translates to CASSLEGRSIAEAFF.

This CDR3 is CASSPLGVGTDTQYF. The CDR3 coding sequence is TGCGCCAGCAGCCCCTTAGGGGTGGGCACAGATACGCAGTATTTT. V usage is TRBV5-1 and J usage is TRBJ2-3, with D perhaps TRBD1 (5 bases). From germline, CDR1 is SGHRS and CDR2 YFSETQ. V dropped 4 bases and J dropped 1 base, with 13 bases sitting between them. The CDR3 totals 15 residues.

The CDR3, as DNA: TGTGCCAGCAGCCGCGAACTAGCGGGAGGAGTGTACGAGCAGTACTTC. Protein product: CASSRELAGGVYEQYF. The chain uses TRBV4-2 and TRBJ2-7; 12 nucleotides line up with TRBD2. This CDR3 has 16 residues. The trim removed 4 bases at V and 4 bases at J, leaving 8 bases unmatched. From germline, CDR1 is LGHNA and CDR2 YNFKEQ.

The gene calls are TRBV3-1 (or the pseudogene TRBV3-2) and TRBJ2-7; 15 bases match TRBD2. Germline V gives CDR1 LGHDT, CDR2 YNNKEL (reference sequence). After removal of 0 bases from V and 7 bases from J, the junction contained 19 bases not matched to a gene. The CDR3 extends over 21 amino acids. CDR3 loop: CASSQDSGGPRTSGRAPEQYF. CDR3 nucleotide sequence: TGTGCCAGCAGCCAAGATTCGGGGGGACCCCGGACTAGCGGGAGGGCCCCGGAGCAGTACTTC.

The chain is built from TRBV5-8 and TRBJ2-7, with TRBD2 matching 7 bases. Germline V gives CDR1 SGHTS, CDR2 YDEGEE. The CDR3 runs to 15 residues. Trimming took 0 bases from V and 6 from J; bases not matched to a gene: 9. The CDR3 loop reads CASSLAGLVGGEQYF. In DNA, the CDR3 is TGTGCCAGCAGCTTGGCCGGACTAGTTGGTGGCGAGCAGTACTTC.

The chain is built from TRBV6-5 and TRBJ2-7; the D gene is possibly TRBD2 (6 bases). Between the trimmed V and J ends, which lost 6 bases and 7 bases, there was a span of 16 bases. The germline CDR1 and CDR2 sequences are MNHEY and SVGAGI. This CDR3 is built from 13 residues. CDR3 in DNA: TGTGCCAGCAGCTCCTTAGCGGCACGGGAGCAGTACTTC. Amino acid sequence: CASSSLAAREQYF.

As for this clone: The junction does not match germline at one end; this may be a read error. CDR3 in amino acids: CASSFVPSSEQYF. The CDR3 DNA reads TGTGCCAGCAGCTTTGTCCCGTCCTCCGAGCAGTACTTC. V gene TRBV7-9 combines with J gene TRBJ2-7; D remains unclear. This CDR3 contains 13 residues. Germline V CDR1 and CDR2: SEHNR, FQNEAQ (reference sequence).

The chain recombines TRBV6-1 with TRBJ1-5; 7 positions match TRBD1. The CDR3 consists of 17 residues. The trim removed 4 bases at V and 2 bases at J, leaving 11 bases unmatched. The germline V gene has CDR1 MNHNS and CDR2 SASEGT. CDR3: CASSGAEGTVRNQPQHF. The DNA of the CDR3 is TGTGCCAGCAGTGGCGCCGAGGGGACAGTTCGCAATCAGCCCCAGCATTTT.

DNA for the CDR3: TGTGCCAGCAGCCACAAACAGGGTTTGAACACTGAAGCTTTCTTT. It translates to CASSHKQGLNTEAFF. This chain joins TRBV7-2 and TRBJ1-1, with D possibly matching TRBD1 (6 bases). The length of the CDR3 is 15 residues. Trimming pared 5 bases from V and 0 bases from J, leaving 13 bases between. Germline loops: CDR1 SGHTA, CDR2 FQGNSA.

V gene TRBV7-8 combines with J gene TRBJ1-4, with D tentatively TRBD1 (6 bases). CDR1 is SGHVS, CDR2 FQNEAQ, per germline. V was trimmed by 1 base and J by 3 bases, leaving 15 bases between them. The CDR3 is 17 amino acids. CDR3 coding DNA: TGTGCCAGCAGCTTAGGGCAAAACAGGGAAGCTAATGAAAAACTGTTTTTT. This gives the protein CASSLGQNREANEKLFF.

This chain joins TRBV7-2 and TRBJ2-7, with D maybe TRBD2 (6 bases). The CDR3 has 13 amino acids. Germline V gene sequence: CDR1 SGHTA, CDR2 FQGNSA. Trimming left V 1 base short and J 7 bases short, with 11 bases between. The CDR3 loop reads CASSLVAAGEQYF. In DNA, the CDR3 is TGTGCCAGCAGCTTAGTGGCCGCGGGAGAGCAGTACTTC.

The table lists this clone with a count of one. The chain couples TRBV9 to TRBJ2-2; TRBD2 is a possible D gene (6 bases). V lost 2 bases and J lost 5, with 13 bases in between. Germline V CDR1 and CDR2: SGDLS, YYNGEE. This CDR3 is 15 amino acids long. In nucleotides, the CDR3 is TGTGCCAGCAGCGTCTTCGGGAGTGAAACCGGGGAGCTGTTTTTT. This codes for CASSVFGSETGELFF.

This clone was seen just once. CDR3 protein: CASARSGTSGSGREREQFF. CDR3 sequence (DNA): TGTGCTAGTGCCCGTTCCGGGACTAGCGGGAGTGGAAGGGAACGTGAGCAGTTCTTC. V gene TRBV12-5 combines with J gene TRBJ2-1, with 14 bases matching TRBD2. Germline CDR1 is LGHNT and CDR2 is FRNRAP. This CDR3 spans 19 amino acids. J lost 9 bases, V lost 7 bases, and 20 bases had no gene match.

The chain combines TRBV7-2 with TRBJ1-4; no clear D. Germline CDR1 and CDR2: SGHTA and FQGNSA. CDR3 length: 12 residues. Trimming removed 1 base at V and 8 bases at J, with 5 bases between. In DNA, the CDR3 is TGTGCCAGCAGCTTAGTTGAGGAAAAACTGTTTTTT. As protein: CASSLVEEKLFF. The variable domain in full, with the rest retrieved from reference TRBV7-2 and TRBJ1-4, is GAGVSQSPSNKVTEKGKDVELRCDPISGHTALYWYRQSLGQGLEFLIYFQGNSAPDKSGLPSDRFSAERTGGSVSTLTIQRTQQEDSAVYLCASSLVEEKLFFGSGTQLSVL.

J is TRBJ2-3 and V is TRBV7-9; no firm D call. The germline CDR1 and CDR2 sequences are SEHNR and FQNEAQ (reference sequence). The V end was cut by 1 base, the J end by 5 bases, with 10 bases between. The CDR3 spans 14 residues. This CDR3 reads CASSLGFREDTQYF. The CDR3 DNA follows: TGTGCCAGCAGCTTAGGTTTCCGCGAAGATACGCAGTATTTT.

The J gene is TRBJ1-5, the V gene TRBV19, with 9 bases aligning to TRBD1. Unmatched junction bases numbered 8, after V lost 5 bases and J lost 0 bases. Germline V gives CDR1 LNHDA, CDR2 SQIVND (reference sequence). The CDR3 covers 17 residues. DNA of the CDR3: TGTGCCAGTAGTCCTTACCCGGACAGGGGTAGCAATCAGCCCCAGCATTTT. It specifies CASSPYPDRGSNQPQHF.

The V call is TRBV5-1, the J call TRBJ2-1, with 9 bases identical to TRBD2. This CDR3 is 17 amino acids long. V lost 0 bases and J lost 8; bases outside the gene matches: 12. The germline V gene encodes CDR1 SGHRS and CDR2 YFSETQ. This chain's CDR3 is CASSLGPEAGGRDEQFF. In DNA, the CDR3 is TGCGCCAGCAGCTTGGGGCCTGAAGCGGGAGGACGGGATGAGCAGTTCTTC.